The rows below give T cell receptor beta chains drawn from one sample of a study of T-cell reconstitution after alpha-beta-depleted transplantation in children. TCRdb re-called the PCR reads through MiXCR, storing one row per CDR3 protein. Of 380,000 or so distinct CDR3 sequences in the sample, about 14% are singletons; the top ten hold around 4.5%. Here the sequenced sample was PBMCs, taken from the stem cell graft. All receptors come from a human donor who donated a stem cell graft to a child with Fanconi anemia. The CDR3 runs from the conserved cysteine through the conserved F or W.

14	TRBV4-3	TRBJ1-1	CASSQGIEVTEAFF
16	TRBV10-3	TRBJ1-1	CAISESSSWENTEAFF
16	TRBV12-3/TRBV12-4	TRBJ2-1	CASSFRGTQPHNEQFF
16	TRBV6-1	TRBJ2-1	CASVSNDIFSYNEQFF
16	TRBV6-1	TRBJ2-3	CASSRGALGPTDTQYF
15	TRBV4-3	TRBJ2-7	CASSQEYDSTYEQYF
17	TRBV20-1	TRBJ2-3	CSASMDGGQGSADTQYF
13	TRBV11-1	TRBJ1-2	CASTKGTGYGYTF
12	TRBV12-3/TRBV12-4	TRBJ1-2	CASEGIDYGYTF
14	TRBV5-1	TRBJ2-1	CASSLDLGPNEQFF
15	TRBV2	TRBJ1-5	CASSAETGEGQPQHF
13	TRBV29-1	TRBJ1-3	CSVGFGDGNTIYF
14	TRBV5-1	TRBJ2-5	CASSLDRPVETQYF
13	TRBV30	TRBJ1-1	CAWAGRADGEAFF
16	TRBV12-3/TRBV12-4	TRBJ2-3	CATKFPLAGAADTQYF
17	TRBV15	TRBJ2-2	CATSRGSGTRGTGELFF
16	TRBV7-8	TRBJ1-5	CASSLLMGGEGQPQHF
14	TRBV29-1	TRBJ2-1	CSVEGTSGNNEQFF
16	TRBV7-9	TRBJ2-3	CASSFALMAGGDTGYF
16	TRBV6-2/TRBV6-3	TRBJ1-2	CASSYSIIQGSYGYTF
15	TRBV5-5	TRBJ1-1	CASSGVGGDGTEAFF
13	TRBV3-1	TRBJ1-2	CASSHLKGDGYTF
11	TRBV7-2	TRBJ2-1	CASSAHNEQFF
14	TRBV2	TRBJ1-1	CASSWDGANTEAFF
14	TRBV4-1	TRBJ2-5	CASSLAGGVETQYF
18	TRBV6-5	TRBJ1-1	CASSYDWTGGDRDTEAFF
12	TRBV15	TRBJ2-5	CATSNLAETQYF
15	TRBV18	TRBJ2-5	CASSLQGTTQETQYF
16	TRBV5-6	TRBJ2-3	CASSSTAPPSTDTQYF
13	TRBV29-1	TRBJ1-1	CSVLGQANTEAFF
17	TRBV7-9	TRBJ1-1	CASSFRQGGFMNTEAFF
16	TRBV24-1	TRBJ2-2	CATSAKGDSHSGELFF
14	TRBV27	TRBJ1-5	CASSLYRGNQPQHF
13	TRBV12-3/TRBV12-4	TRBJ1-1	CASSYGRDTEAFF
14	TRBV6-5	TRBJ1-3	CASSYQGGRNTIYF
13	TRBV30	TRBJ2-2	CAWRPYYTGELFF
14	TRBV10-2	TRBJ2-1	CASSDSWRHARQFF